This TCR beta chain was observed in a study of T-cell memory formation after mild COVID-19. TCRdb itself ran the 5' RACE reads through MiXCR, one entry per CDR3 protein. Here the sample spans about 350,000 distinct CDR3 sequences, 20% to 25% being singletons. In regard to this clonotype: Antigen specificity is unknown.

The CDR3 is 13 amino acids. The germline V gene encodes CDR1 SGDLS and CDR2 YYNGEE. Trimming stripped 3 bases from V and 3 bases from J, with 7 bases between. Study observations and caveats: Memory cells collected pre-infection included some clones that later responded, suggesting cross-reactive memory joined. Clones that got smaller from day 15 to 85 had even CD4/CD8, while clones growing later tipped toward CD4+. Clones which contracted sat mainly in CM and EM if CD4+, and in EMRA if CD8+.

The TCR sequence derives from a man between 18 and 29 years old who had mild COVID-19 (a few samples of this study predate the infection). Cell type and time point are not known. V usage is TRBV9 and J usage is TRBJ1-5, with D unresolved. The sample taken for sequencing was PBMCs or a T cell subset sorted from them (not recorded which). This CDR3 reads CASSADHNQPQHF. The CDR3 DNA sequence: TGTGCCAGCAGCGCTGATCACAATCAGCCCCAGCATTTT.